Presented here are 19 T cell receptor beta chains from one specimen sequenced in a study of shared clonotypes between healthy human individuals. Clones were read by immunoSEQ multiplex PCR, and TCRdb kept only the in-frame ones, dropping some. The table has more than 200,000 clones, about 65% seen once. What was sequenced was memory CD4+ T cells sorted from blood. Subset reported: CD45RA-negative fraction. These receptors came from a man younger than 45 in good health.

There are a few counts of this clone. V gene TRBV5-6 combines with J gene TRBJ2-3; D gene unclear. The CDR3 totals 12 residues. Trimming cost V 0 bases and J 6 bases, with 5 bases left between them. From germline, CDR1 is SGHDT and CDR2 YYEEEE. The DNA of the CDR3 is TGTGCCAGCAGCTTGGTGGGGGATACGCAGTATTTT. This codes for CASSLVGDTQYF.

The chain combines TRBV21-1 with TRBJ1-5; the table names TRBD1, a call not compared with the DNA. TRBV21-1 is a pseudogene segment. CDR3 size: 18 residues. CDR3 DNA sequence: TGTGCCAGCAGCAAATCTGTTCAGAAGGGGGCGAGGAATCAGCCCCAGCATTTT. Protein product: CASSKSVQKGARNQPQHF.

CDR3: CASSLRPGYFLAVYNEQFF. CDR3 nucleotide sequence: TGTGCCAGCAGCTTAAGGCCCGGGTATTTCCTAGCGGTCTACAATGAGCAGTTCTTC. The gene calls are TRBV7-9 and TRBJ2-1; TRBD2 agrees at 7 bases. This CDR3 contains 19 residues. The germline V gene has CDR1 SEHNR and CDR2 FQNEAQ (reference sequence). The junction had 16 bases not matched to a gene; V was cut back by 2 bases and J by 3 bases. Based on the CDR3 plus reference TRBV7-9 and TRBJ2-1, the full variable domain is DTGVSQNPRHKITKRGQNVTFRCDPISEHNRLYWYRQTLGQGPEFLTYFQNEAQLEKSRLLSDRFSAERPKGSFSTLEIQRTEQGDSAMYLCASSLRPGYFLAVYNEQFFGPGTRLTVL.

The V gene is TRBV23-1, the J gene TRBJ1-1; D is perhaps TRBD1 (5 bases). TRBV23-1 is an ORF; its function is uncertain. The CDR3 contains 14 residues. V lost 3 bases and J 10 bases, leaving 18 bases between the germline ends. The CDR3 sequence is CASSHYDSFSPAFF. The CDR3 bases are TGCGCCAGCAGTCACTACGACAGTTTTTCTCCAGCTTTCTTT.

The rearrangement joins TRBV28 to TRBJ2-7; D is ambiguous. This CDR3 has 14 amino acids. The V gene's germline CDR1 is MDHEN and CDR2 SYDVKM. V lost 7 bases, J lost 2 bases, and 15 bases lay in between. The CDR3 is CASNPSLFPYEQYF. The CDR3 DNA follows: TGTGCCAGCAACCCCTCCCTTTTCCCCTACGAGCAGTACTTC.

This clone was observed a few times. The V gene is TRBV9, the J gene TRBJ2-7; tentative D call: TRBD2 (5 bases). The CDR3 extends over 14 amino acids. Germline V gene lookup returns CDR1 SGDLS and CDR2 YYNGEE. V shed 3 bases and J shed 3 bases, with 13 bases lying between them. The CDR3 DNA reads TGTGCCAGCAGCGAAACCGGTCGGGACTACGAGCAGTACTTC. This encodes CASSETGRDYEQYF.

In DNA form, the CDR3 reads TGCGCCAGCAGCGGCCGCCGCAGGGGCCAAAACATTCAGTACTTC. Translated: CASSGRRRGQNIQYF. J is TRBJ2-4 and V is TRBV4-1; D perhaps matches TRBD1 (6 bases). The CDR3 spans 15 residues. CDR1 is MGHRA and CDR2 is YSYEKL in the germline V gene. V lost 5 bases and J 5 bases, leaving 16 bases between the germline ends.

This clone occurred a few times. The V call is TRBV6-6, the J call TRBJ2-7; maybe TRBD1 (5 bases). Germline CDR1 is MNHNY and CDR2 is SVGAGI (reference sequence). The CDR3 consists of 16 residues. The V gene lost 0 bases and the J gene lost 4 bases, with 16 bases spanning the gap. CDR3: CASSYSTAGHIYEQYF. The CDR3 DNA reads TGTGCCAGCAGTTACTCGACCGCAGGGCATATATACGAGCAGTACTTC.

This chain uses TRBV10-3 with TRBJ2-3; D unclear. This CDR3 region has 14 residues. Germline V gene data show CDR1 as ENHRY and CDR2 as SYGVKD. Trimming cost V 3 bases and J 0 bases, with 7 bases left between them. The DNA of the CDR3 is TGTGCCATCAGTGACGCTAGGAGCACAGATACGCAGTATTTT. Amino acid sequence: CAISDARSTDTQYF.

J is TRBJ2-1 and V is TRBV11-3; D call uncertain. Looked up from germline, CDR1 is SGHNT and CDR2 is YENEEA. This CDR3 has 14 amino acids. Trimming shortened V by 5 bases and J by 0 bases, and 8 bases separated the two germline ends. DNA for the CDR3: TGTGCCAGCAGCGGGCAGAGCTCCTACAATGAGCAGTTCTTC. Protein: CASSGQSSYNEQFF.

The rearrangement joins TRBV6-1 to TRBJ2-2, with D possibly being TRBD1 (5 bases). Germline CDR1 is MNHNS and CDR2 is SASEGT. The length of the CDR3 is 16 residues. V was cut by 4 bases and J by 4 bases, with 16 bases left in between. This CDR3 is CASSGKDGRATGELFF. The CDR3 DNA reads TGTGCCAGCAGTGGGAAGGACGGCAGGGCCACCGGGGAGCTGTTTTTT.

The rearrangement uses TRBV7-6 and TRBJ2-1; tentatively, D is TRBD2 (6 bases). V lost 1 base, J lost 0 bases, and 10 bases lay in between. CDR3 size: 16 residues. Germline CDR1 SGHVS, CDR2 FNYEAQ. The CDR3 sequence is CASSLGPGVSYNEQFF. Here the CDR3 DNA reads TGTGCCAGCAGCTTAGGACCGGGAGTCTCCTACAATGAGCAGTTCTTC.

The V and J genes are TRBV11-2 and TRBJ2-3; unclear D gene. V was clipped by 5 bases and J by 0 bases, with 15 bases between them. Germline CDR1 is SGHAT and CDR2 is FQNNGV. The CDR3 has 16 residues. This chain's CDR3 is CASSLGPQSSTDTQYF. CDR3 in DNA: TGTGCCAGCAGCCTTGGACCACAGTCTAGCACAGATACGCAGTATTTT.

With respect to this clone: Other DNA sequences in this specimen translate into the identical CDR3. The chain carries TRBV6-5 and TRBJ1-1; TRBD1 might be the D (6 bases). Germline values: CDR1 MNHEY, CDR2 SVGAGI. V was pared by 2 bases and J by 7 bases, with 11 bases between. The CDR3 has 13 amino acids. CDR3 sequence: CASSYRQGNEAFF. The CDR3 DNA is TGTGCCAGCAGTTACCGGCAGGGGAATGAAGCTTTCTTT.

The J gene is TRBJ2-5, the V gene TRBV29-1; D is unclear. Per the germline V gene, CDR1 is SQVTM and CDR2 is ANQGSEA. The CDR3 length is 15 residues. Between the trimmed V and J ends, which lost 2 bases and 0 bases, there was a span of 13 bases. The CDR3 DNA reads TGCAGCGTTGAACCGACGCCTATTTACCAAGAGACCCAGTACTTC. This translates into CSVEPTPIYQETQYF.

The chain has TRBV7-8 and TRBJ2-5, with a weak D call TRBD2 (6 bases). V lost 7 bases, J lost 2 bases, and 11 bases lay in between. In germline, CDR1 is SGHVS, CDR2 FQNEAQ. The CDR3 runs to 13 residues. The CDR3: CASTQRAQETQYF. The DNA of the CDR3 is TGTGCCAGCACCCAGCGGGCACAAGAGACCCAGTACTTC.

Many counts were recorded for this clone. CDR3 sequence (DNA): TGTGCCGCCAGAGACTCAGGGGGCTTCCAGCCCCAGCATTTT. This encodes CAARDSGGFQPQHF. This chain uses TRBV28 with TRBJ1-5; 8 bases line up with TRBD1. CDR3 length: 14 residues. J gave up 7 bases and V 11 bases, and 13 bases lay outside the gene matches. Germline CDR1 MDHEN, CDR2 SYDVKM.

To note about this clone: This specimen includes other DNA sequences encoding the same CDR3. The CDR3 bases are TGTGCCAGCTCACCAGGATTGAACACTGAAGCTTTCTTT. Its translation is CASSPGLNTEAFF. This chain joins TRBV18 and TRBJ1-1; no definite D call. The CDR3 spans 13 residues. Per the germline V gene, CDR1 is KGHSH and CDR2 is LQKENI. V lost 2 bases, J lost 0 bases, and 4 bases lay in between.

This clone was counted only a few times. V and J are TRBV6-5 and TRBJ1-4; 7 bases agree with TRBD1. Per the germline V gene, CDR1 is MNHEY and CDR2 is SVGAGI. The CDR3 runs 13 residues. V dropped 1 base and J dropped 11; count of bases not matched to a gene: 4. This CDR3 reads CASSYLDRRKLFF. In DNA, the CDR3 is TGTGCCAGCAGTTACTTGGACAGGAGGAAACTGTTTTTT.